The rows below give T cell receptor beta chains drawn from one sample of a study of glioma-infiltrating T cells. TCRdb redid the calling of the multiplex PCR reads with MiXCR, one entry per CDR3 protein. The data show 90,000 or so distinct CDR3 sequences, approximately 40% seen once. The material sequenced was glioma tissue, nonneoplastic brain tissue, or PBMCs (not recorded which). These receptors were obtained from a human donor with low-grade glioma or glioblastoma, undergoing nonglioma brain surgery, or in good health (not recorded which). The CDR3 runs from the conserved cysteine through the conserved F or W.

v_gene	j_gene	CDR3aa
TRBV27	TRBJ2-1	CASRTPWASGRNKQFF
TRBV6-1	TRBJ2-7	CASRGLYEQYF
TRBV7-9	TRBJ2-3	CASSKLAGGPTDTQYF
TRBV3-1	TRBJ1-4	CASSQMGSREKLFF
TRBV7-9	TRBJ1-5	CASSSGTGNLWGNQPQHF
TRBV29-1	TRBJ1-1	CSVETQRTRGNTEAFF
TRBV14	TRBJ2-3	CASSQDRPSGRDTRYF
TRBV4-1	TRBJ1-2	CASSQVGTGRNYGYTF
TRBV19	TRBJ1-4	CASSISWNRWNEKLFF
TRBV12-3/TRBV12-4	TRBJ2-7	CASSWTSGDYEQYF
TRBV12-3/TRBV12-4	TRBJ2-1	CASSPPGLAGDGEQFF
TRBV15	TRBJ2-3	CATSRDRVPSGITDTQYF
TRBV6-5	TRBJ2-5	CVSSYSGRNQETQYF
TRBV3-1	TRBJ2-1	CAGSQGTSGGEKFF
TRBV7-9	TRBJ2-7	CASSSRLGGEQYF
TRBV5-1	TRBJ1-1	CASSLGTEAFF
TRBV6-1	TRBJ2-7	CASQQGAYEQYF
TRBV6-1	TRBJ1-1	CASSEIRGATEAFF
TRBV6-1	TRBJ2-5	CASSEIGKQETKYF
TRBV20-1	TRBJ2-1	CSASTGIEQFF